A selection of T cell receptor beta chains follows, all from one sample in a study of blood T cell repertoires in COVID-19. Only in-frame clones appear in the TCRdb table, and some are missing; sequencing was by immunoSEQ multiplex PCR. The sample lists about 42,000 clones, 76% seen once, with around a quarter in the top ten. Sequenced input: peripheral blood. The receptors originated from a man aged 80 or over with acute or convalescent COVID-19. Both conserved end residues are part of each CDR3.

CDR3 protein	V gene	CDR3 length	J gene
CASSEQGATEAFF	TRBV6-1	13	TRBJ1-1
CASSPIGQGDMPQHF	TRBV18	15	TRBJ1-5
CASSPDSEPTIYF	TRBV7-9	13	TRBJ1-3
CASRTGGNQPQHF	TRBV6-5	13	TRBJ1-5
CASMRGSVHQETQYF	TRBV2	15	TRBJ2-5
CASSPGTGAAEAFF	TRBV9	14	TRBJ1-1
CASSFATSSYNEQFF	TRBV28	15	TRBJ2-1
CSARSAYEQYF	TRBV20-1	11	TRBJ2-7
CASSSGILDTGELFF	TRBV6-5	15	TRBJ2-2
CASSMDISGNTIYF	TRBV5-1	14	TRBJ1-3
CAISESGGTDTQYF	TRBV10-3	14	TRBJ2-3
CASSVQGYNEQFF	TRBV5-5	13	TRBJ2-1
CASRTSGTYNEQFF	TRBV5-1	14	TRBJ2-1
CASSVGVAGTDTQYF	TRBV9	15	TRBJ2-3
CASSLSSDSIQYF	TRBV12-3/TRBV12-4	13	TRBJ2-7
CASSHGTGLLQETQYF	TRBV4-1	16	TRBJ2-5
CASSRTIELTDTQYF	TRBV5-1	15	TRBJ2-3
CASSRGSRGTEAFF	TRBV27	14	TRBJ1-1
CASSLAGQVSYEQYF	TRBV7-9	15	TRBJ2-7
CASSMGGMGNQPQHF	TRBV19	15	TRBJ1-5
CASSQASGTRITYEQYF	TRBV4-1	17	TRBJ2-7
CASSRSGTNNEQFF	TRBV18	14	TRBJ2-1
CASSPNWGGGGPSYEQYF	TRBV28	18	TRBJ2-7
CASSETGGGGYEKLFF	TRBV6-1	16	TRBJ1-4